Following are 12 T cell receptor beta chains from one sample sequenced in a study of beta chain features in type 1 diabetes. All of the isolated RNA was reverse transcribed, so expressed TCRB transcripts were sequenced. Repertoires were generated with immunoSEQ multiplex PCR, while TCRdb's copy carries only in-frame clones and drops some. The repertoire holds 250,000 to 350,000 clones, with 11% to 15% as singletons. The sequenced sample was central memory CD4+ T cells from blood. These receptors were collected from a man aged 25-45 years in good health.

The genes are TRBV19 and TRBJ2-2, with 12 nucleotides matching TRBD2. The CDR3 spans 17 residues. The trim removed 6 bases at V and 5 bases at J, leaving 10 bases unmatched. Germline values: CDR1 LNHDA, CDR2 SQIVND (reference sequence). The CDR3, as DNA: TGTGCCAGTAGGATATCGGCTAGCGGGAGGGTGACCGGGGAGCTGTTTTTT. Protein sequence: CASRISASGRVTGELFF.

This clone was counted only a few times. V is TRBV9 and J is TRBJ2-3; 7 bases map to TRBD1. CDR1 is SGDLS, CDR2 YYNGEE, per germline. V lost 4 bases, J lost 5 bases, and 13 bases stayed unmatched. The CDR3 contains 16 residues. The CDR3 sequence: CASSRGPSGLEDTQYF. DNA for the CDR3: TGTGCCAGCAGCAGGGGGCCTTCGGGGCTGGAAGATACGCAGTATTTT.

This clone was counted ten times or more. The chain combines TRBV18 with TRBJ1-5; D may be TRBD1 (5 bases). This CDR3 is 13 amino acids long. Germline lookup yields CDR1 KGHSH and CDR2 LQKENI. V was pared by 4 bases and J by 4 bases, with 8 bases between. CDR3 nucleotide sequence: TGTGCCAGCTCACGGGACGGTAATCAGCCCCAGCATTTT. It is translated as CASSRDGNQPQHF.

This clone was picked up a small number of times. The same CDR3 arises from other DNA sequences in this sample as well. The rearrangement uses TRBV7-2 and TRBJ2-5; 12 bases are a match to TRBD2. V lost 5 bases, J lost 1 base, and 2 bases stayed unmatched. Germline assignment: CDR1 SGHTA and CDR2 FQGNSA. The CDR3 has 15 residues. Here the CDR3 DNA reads TGTGCCAGCAGCCTGACTAGCGGGGGCCAAGAGACCCAGTACTTC. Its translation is CASSLTSGGQETQYF.

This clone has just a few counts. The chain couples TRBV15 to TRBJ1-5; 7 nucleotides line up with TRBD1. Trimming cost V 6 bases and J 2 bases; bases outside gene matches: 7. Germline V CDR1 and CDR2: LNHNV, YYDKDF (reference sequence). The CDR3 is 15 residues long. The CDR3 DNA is TGTGCCACCAGAGACGGGACAGCAGGCAATCAGCCCCAGCATTTT. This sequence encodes CATRDGTAGNQPQHF.

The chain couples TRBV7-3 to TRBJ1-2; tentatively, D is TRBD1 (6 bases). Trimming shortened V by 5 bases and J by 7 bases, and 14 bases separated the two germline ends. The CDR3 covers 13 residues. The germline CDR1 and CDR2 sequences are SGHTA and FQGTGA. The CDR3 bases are TGTGCCAGCAGCAGAACAGGGATGGGTGGCTACACCTTC. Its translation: CASSRTGMGGYTF. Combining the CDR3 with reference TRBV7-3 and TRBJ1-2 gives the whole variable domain GAGVSQTPSNKVTEKGKYVELRCDPISGHTALYWYRQSLGQGPEFLIYFQGTGAADDSGLPNDRFFAVRPEGSVSTLKIQRTERGDSAVYLCASSRTGMGGYTFGSGTRLTVV.

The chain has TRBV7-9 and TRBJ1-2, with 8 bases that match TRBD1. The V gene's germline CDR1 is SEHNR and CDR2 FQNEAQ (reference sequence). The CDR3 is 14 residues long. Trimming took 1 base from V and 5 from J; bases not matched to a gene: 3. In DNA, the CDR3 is TGTGCCAGCAGCTTAGGCAGGGGGCTTTATGGCTACACCTTC. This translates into CASSLGRGLYGYTF.

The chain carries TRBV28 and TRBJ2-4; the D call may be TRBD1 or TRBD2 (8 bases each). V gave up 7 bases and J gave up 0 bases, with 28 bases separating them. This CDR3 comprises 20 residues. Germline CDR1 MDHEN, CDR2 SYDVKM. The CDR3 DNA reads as TGTGCCAGCACCTCCCCGGGAGGGGACAGGCTCCGGGGAGCCAAAAACATTCAGTACTTC. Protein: CASTSPGGDRLRGAKNIQYF.

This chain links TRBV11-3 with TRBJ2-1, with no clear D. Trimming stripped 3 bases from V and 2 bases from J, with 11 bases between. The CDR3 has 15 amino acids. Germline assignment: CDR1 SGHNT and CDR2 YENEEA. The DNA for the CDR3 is TGTGCCAGCAGCTTTTCGACTCTAACCTACAATGAGCAGTTCTTC. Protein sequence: CASSFSTLTYNEQFF.

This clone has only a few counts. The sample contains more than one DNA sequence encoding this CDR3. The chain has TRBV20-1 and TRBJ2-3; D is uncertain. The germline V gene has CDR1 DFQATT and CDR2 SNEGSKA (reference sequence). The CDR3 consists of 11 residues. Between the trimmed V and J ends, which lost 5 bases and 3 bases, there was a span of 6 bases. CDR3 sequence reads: CSAETTDTQYF. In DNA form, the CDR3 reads TGCAGTGCTGAAACTACAGATACGCAGTATTTT.

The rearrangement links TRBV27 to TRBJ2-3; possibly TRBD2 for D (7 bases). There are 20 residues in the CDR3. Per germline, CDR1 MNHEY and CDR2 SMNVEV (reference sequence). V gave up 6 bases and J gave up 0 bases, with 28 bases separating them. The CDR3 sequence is CASRWEGGTQGTTSTDTQYF. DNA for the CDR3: TGTGCCAGCAGGTGGGAGGGGGGAACTCAGGGGACTACTAGCACAGATACGCAGTATTTT.

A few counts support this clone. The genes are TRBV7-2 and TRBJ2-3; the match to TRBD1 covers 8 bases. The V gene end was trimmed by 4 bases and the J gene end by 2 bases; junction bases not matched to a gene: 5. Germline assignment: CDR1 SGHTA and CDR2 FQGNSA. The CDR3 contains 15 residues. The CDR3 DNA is TGTGCCAGCAGCTCAGGACAGGGTAACACAGATACGCAGTATTTT. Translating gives CASSSGQGNTDTQYF.